This TCR beta chain was documented in a study of blood T cell repertoires in COVID-19. Whole-study context: Some COVID-19 samples were acute and others convalescent; all came from the United States, Italy and Spain. T cells, B-cell-depleted T cells, or PBMCs supplied cDNA or gDNA.

V lost 4 bases and J lost 6; bases outside the gene matches: 2. Germline V gene data show CDR1 as SEHNR and CDR2 as FQNEAQ (reference sequence). This CDR3 is built from 15 residues. In the authors' workflow: Reference gene primer amplification yielded estimated nucleated cell counts. Only in-frame clones appear in the TCRdb table, and some are missing; sequencing was by immunoSEQ multiplex PCR. V, J and clone size were drawn from that table, and D and trimming were deduced from the DNA. The table includes about 45,000 clones, roughly nine tenths detected once. The rearrangement joins TRBV7-9 to TRBJ2-2, with 13 positions matching TRBD2. The sequence was obtained from a human donor in a cohort sampled during active COVID-19. The sequenced material came from peripheral blood. In nucleotides, the CDR3 is TGTGCCAGCAGCTCGACTAGCGGGGGGCCCGGGGAGCTGTTTTTT. Its protein is CASSSTSGGPGELFF.